This T cell receptor (beta chain) was recovered during a study of OX40 agonist ivuxolimab in advanced cancers. The method was immunoSEQ multiplex PCR; TCRdb's version includes in-frame clones alone and lacks a portion of them. The sample has approximately 68,000 clones; about 89% are singletons. CDR1 is GTSNPN and CDR2 is SVGIG in the germline V gene (reference sequence). J was trimmed by 3 bases and V by 2 bases; bases with no gene match: 8. The CDR3 runs 17 residues. This chain connects TRBV30 to TRBJ2-3, with TRBD2 identical over 13 bases. The sequences come from CD4+ or CD8+ T cells sorted from blood, collected in a trial of the OX40 agonist ivuxolimab. This TCR derives from an adult with an advanced solid tumor such as melanoma, head and neck, liver or kidney cancer. CDR3 coding DNA: TGTGCCTGGAGTCGCGGACTAGCGGGAGTGGGTACAGATACGCAGTATTTT. Its protein is CAWSRGLAGVGTDTQYF.